The clone carrying this T cell receptor (beta chain) was detected a few times. The antigen remains unidentified. The sample comes from a study of beta chain features in type 1 diabetes. The overall study: When patients were set against healthy donors, age, gender and cell yields were similar. General study findings and limits: Reduced insertions and increased deletions marked VDJ junctions in type 1 diabetes patients. Researchers report that Type 1 diabetes patients had moderately but significantly shorter TCRB CDR3s across all four CD4+ subsets.

Researchers reported sorting CD4+ naive, central memory, regulatory and stem cell-like memory cells via CD45RO/CCR7/CD25/CD127/CD95/CD27. Expressed TCRB transcripts were sequenced because the isolated RNA had all been reverse transcribed beforehand. The table came from immunoSEQ multiplex PCR; TCRdb's copy has only in-frame clones and leaves some out. The sample lists almost 350,000 clones, roughly 8.8% occurring once. The receptor comes from a man aged 25-45 years with type 1 diabetes. The specimen sequenced was central memory CD4+ T cells from blood.

The CDR3 coding sequence is TGTGCCAGTAGTTCCCCGAGGGACGGAACTAACTATGGCTACACCTTC. Protein sequence: CASSSPRDGTNYGYTF. V and J are TRBV19 and TRBJ1-2; a possible D gene is TRBD1 (5 bases). The CDR3 extends over 16 amino acids. CDR1 is LNHDA and CDR2 is SQIVND in the germline V gene (reference sequence). V lost 5 bases and J lost 0, with 16 bases in between. The whole variable domain, remainder taken from reference TRBV19 and TRBJ1-2, is DGGITQSPKYLFRKEGQNVTLSCEQNLNHDAMYWYRQDPGQGLRLIYYSQIVNDFQKGDIAEGYSVSREKKESFPLTVTSAQKNPTAFYLCASSSPRDGTNYGYTFGSGTRLTVV.